The clone carrying this T cell receptor (beta chain) was seen a single time. The source of the sample is a study of blood T cell repertoires in COVID-19. The overall study: There were acute and convalescent COVID-19 samples, and they came from the United States, Italy and Spain. Nucleic acid was either cDNA or gDNA, and it came from T cells, B-cell-depleted T cells, or PBMCs.

Per the germline V gene, CDR1 is LNHDA and CDR2 is SQIVND (reference sequence). This CDR3 spans 15 amino acids. The V gene lost 1 base and the J gene lost 8 bases, with 14 bases spanning the gap. In the source study's methods: Reference gene primer amplification gave nucleated cell count estimates. The repertoire was sequenced with immunoSEQ multiplex PCR; TCRdb's copy has only in-frame clones and lacks some. V, J and clone size are taken as reported in that table, and D and trimming were inferred from the DNA itself. Of about 180,000 clones in the sample, more than 70% were seen once. The source is a man aged 35 to 55 with active or convalescent COVID-19. The chain is built from TRBV19 and TRBJ2-2; D possibly corresponds to TRBD2 (5 bases). What was sequenced was peripheral blood. In DNA form, the CDR3 reads TGTGCCAGTAGTATAGCATTCCGGGGATCTGGGGAGCTGTTTTTT. It yields the protein CASSIAFRGSGELFF.